Below, 13 T cell receptor beta chains from the same sample are listed, as sequenced in a study of blood T cell repertoires in COVID-19. Sequencing used immunoSEQ multiplex PCR; TCRdb keeps in-frame clones, though not all of them. This sample has about 150,000 clones, with less than 90% found just once. Sequencing was done on a sample of peripheral blood. These receptors were obtained from a woman between 65 and 79 years old with acute or convalescent COVID-19.

This chain joins TRBV5-1 and TRBJ1-6; weak D call: TRBD1 (6 bases). The CDR3 covers 18 residues. Looked up from germline, CDR1 is SGHRS and CDR2 is YFSETQ. V was trimmed by 0 bases and J by 0 bases, leaving 13 bases between them. CDR3 sequence (DNA): TGCGCCAGCAGCTTGGGCCAGGGGACCTTCTCCTATAATTCACCCCTCCACTTT. Translated, it gives CASSLGQGTFSYNSPLHF.

The sample holds many counts of this clone. The chain carries TRBV15 and TRBJ2-3, with D possibly matching TRBD2 (7 bases). The CDR3 is 16 residues long. Trimming pared 4 bases from V and 4 bases from J, leaving 18 bases between. Germline CDR1 reads LNHNV; CDR2 reads YYDKDF (reference sequence). This chain's CDR3 is CATSTRGGSESDTQYF. In nucleotides, the CDR3 is TGTGCCACCAGCACTCGCGGGGGCTCGGAGTCAGATACGCAGTATTTT. Combining the CDR3 with reference TRBV15 and TRBJ2-3 gives the whole variable domain DAMVIQNPRYQVTQFGKPVTLSCSQTLNHNVMYWYQQKSSQAPKLLFHYYDKDFNNEADTPDNFQSRRPNTSFCFLDIRSPGLGDTAMYLCATSTRGGSESDTQYFGPGTRLTVL.

This chain links TRBV28 with TRBJ2-5; tentatively, D is TRBD2 (5 bases). Trimming left V 5 bases short and J 5 bases short, with 18 bases between. This CDR3 region has 15 residues. The V gene's germline CDR1 is MDHEN and CDR2 SYDVKM. The CDR3 DNA reads TGTGCCAGCAGTCTCCTTTTGGGAGCTTATGAGACCCAGTACTTC. Its protein product is CASSLLLGAYETQYF.

V gene TRBV19 combines with J gene TRBJ2-3, with TRBD2 matching 13 bases. The V segment lost 5 bases and the J segment 0 bases; nucleotides outside the gene matches: 8. The germline gives CDR1 LNHDA, CDR2 SQIVND (reference sequence). CDR3 length: 18 residues. In nucleotides, the CDR3 is TGTGCCAGTAGTCCAGCGACTAGCGGGGGGCTAAGCACAGATACGCAGTATTTT. This translates into CASSPATSGGLSTDTQYF. Filled out from reference TRBV19 and TRBJ2-3, the complete variable domain reads DGGITQSPKYLFRKEGQNVTLSCEQNLNHDAMYWYRQDPGQGLRLIYYSQIVNDFQKGDIAEGYSVSREKKESFPLTVTSAQKNPTAFYLCASSPATSGGLSTDTQYFGPGTRLTVL.

The rearrangement joins TRBV19 to TRBJ2-2; maybe TRBD1 (7 bases). The CDR3 has 15 residues. Germline V gives CDR1 LNHDA, CDR2 SQIVND (reference sequence). V was pared by 4 bases and J by 7 bases, with 16 bases between. CDR3 bases: TGTGCCAGTAGTAACAACAGGGGAGGACTCGGGGAGCTGTTTTTT. Encoded protein: CASSNNRGGLGELFF.

This chain connects TRBV7-2 to TRBJ2-3; 9 bases line up with TRBD2. Germline V lookup: CDR1 SGHTA, CDR2 FQGNSA. The CDR3 is 16 amino acids. After removal of 5 bases from V and 6 bases from J, the junction contained 12 bases not matched to a gene. The CDR3 loop reads CASSRRGRGGNDTQYF. The CDR3 DNA is TGTGCCAGCAGCCGCCGGGGGCGGGGGGGCAACGATACGCAGTATTTT.

This clone was observed once. The chain employs TRBV7-2 and TRBJ1-2; D call uncertain. Germline CDR1 reads SGHTA; CDR2 reads FQGNSA. The CDR3 length is 15 residues. V lost 5 bases and J 0 bases, leaving 13 bases between the germline ends. Here the CDR3 DNA reads TGTGCCAGCAGCGCACCGGCCGCGGCTAACTATGGCTACACCTTC. It codes for CASSAPAAANYGYTF.

The V call is TRBV11-3, the J call TRBJ2-7; 7 nucleotides match TRBD2. Losses at the gene ends were 3 bases for V and 3 bases for J; bases not matched to a gene: 11. The CDR3 has 16 amino acids. Germline CDR1 and CDR2: SGHNT and YENEEA. This CDR3 is CASSFTREGYGYEQYV. For the CDR3, the DNA is TGTGCCAGCAGCTTTACAAGGGAGGGCTATGGCTACGAGCAGTACGTC.

The chain recombines TRBV10-3 with TRBJ2-1, with a possible D match to TRBD2 (5 bases). With 4 bases removed from V and 5 bases from J, the gap between germline ends came to 12 bases. The CDR3 totals 14 residues. Germline CDR1 reads ENHRY; CDR2 reads SYGVKD. This CDR3 reads CAISGVGSNNEQFF. The DNA for the CDR3 is TGTGCCATCAGTGGAGTGGGGAGTAACAATGAGCAGTTCTTC.

This clone was picked up one time. This chain uses TRBV6-6 with TRBJ1-2; 10 bases match TRBD1. Looked up from germline, CDR1 is MNHNY and CDR2 is SVGAGI (reference sequence). This CDR3 has 16 residues. The V and J ends lost 0 bases and 1 base, in that order; junction bases with no gene match: 2. CDR3 in amino acids: CASSYSGTGVNYGYTF. The CDR3 DNA sequence: TGTGCCAGCAGTTACTCCGGGACAGGGGTTAACTATGGCTACACCTTC.

This clone was observed once. The chain recombines TRBV6-2 or TRBV6-3 with TRBJ1-4; possible D gene TRBD1, 5 bases. From germline, CDR1 is MNHEY and CDR2 SVGEGT. Trimming removed 5 bases at V and 0 bases at J, with 10 bases between. The CDR3 consists of 15 residues. In nucleotides, the CDR3 is TGTGCCAGCAGTACAGGAACCACAACTAATGAAAAACTGTTTTTT. It specifies CASSTGTTTNEKLFF.

The V and J genes are TRBV4-3 and TRBJ1-1, with D possibly matching TRBD1 (6 bases). The CDR3 extends over 18 amino acids. V was cut by 4 bases and J by 2 bases, with 23 bases left in between. Looked up from germline, CDR1 is LGHNA and CDR2 is YSLEER. The CDR3: CASSRVGRPGQKNTEAFF. The CDR3 nucleotides read TGCGCCAGCAGCCGAGTGGGGAGACCGGGACAAAAAAACACTGAAGCTTTCTTT.

V usage is TRBV4-3 and J usage is TRBJ2-2; TRBD2 matches at 10 bases. This CDR3 is 16 amino acids long. Germline assignment: CDR1 LGHNA and CDR2 YSLEER. V was clipped by 1 base and J by 5 bases; unmatched bases: 4. CDR3 DNA sequence: TGCGCCAGCAGCCAAGGAGTTAGCGGGGGGACCGGGGAGCTGTTTTTT. Translated, it gives CASSQGVSGGTGELFF.